Listed here are 27 T cell receptor beta chains from one sample, sequenced in a study of cytomegalovirus exposure and HLA in healthy donors. The primer mix had 60 Vbeta and 13 Jbeta primers. Assay used: immunoSEQ multiplex PCR; TCRdb lists only in-frame clones, some missing. The table lists approximately 45,000 clones, with around 17% in the top ten. Sequenced sample: PBMCs. These receptor sequences come from a male donor in good health and CMV-seronegative.

The chain recombines TRBV5-4 with TRBJ1-5; D not resolved. The CDR3 loop spans 14 amino acids. Germline values: CDR1 SGHNT, CDR2 YYREEE (reference sequence). Trimming took off 4 bases at V and 2 bases at J, with 10 bases between the two ends. CDR3: CASSSGRGNQPQHF. CDR3 DNA sequence: TGTGCCAGCAGCAGCGGACGGGGCAATCAGCCCCAGCATTTT.

About this clone itself: Other DNA sequences in this specimen translate into the identical CDR3. V and J are TRBV4-2 and TRBJ1-1; a possible D gene is TRBD1 (5 bases). This CDR3 contains 14 residues. Germline V gives CDR1 LGHNA, CDR2 YNFKEQ. Trimming cost V 0 bases and J 3 bases, with 8 bases left between them. Here the CDR3 reads CASSQDQGDTEAFF. CDR3 nucleotides: TGTGCCAGCAGCCAAGACCAGGGCGACACTGAAGCTTTCTTT.

V is TRBV2 and J is TRBJ1-2; TRBD1 matches at 12 bases. Germline-derived CDR1 and CDR2 are SNHLY and FYNNEI. Trimming removed 9 bases from V and 7 bases from J; junction bases left unmatched: 3. The CDR3 spans 12 residues. CDR3 in DNA: TGTGCCAGAGGGGGACAGGGGGCTGGCTACACCTTC. Protein sequence: CARGGQGAGYTF.

The V gene is TRBV9, the J gene TRBJ1-2, with 9 bases lining up with TRBD1. V lost 3 bases, J lost 6 bases, and 6 bases stayed unmatched. The CDR3 length is 14 residues. Germline CDR1 reads SGDLS; CDR2 reads YYNGEE. This CDR3 is CASSEQGAYDGYTF. In DNA, the CDR3 is TGTGCCAGCAGCGAACAGGGGGCTTACGATGGCTACACCTTC.

The chain joins TRBV30 to TRBJ2-7, with D hard to call. The V and J ends lost 1 base and 0 bases respectively, with 7 bases between them. The CDR3 is 13 amino acids. The germline V gene encodes CDR1 GTSNPN and CDR2 SVGIG (reference sequence). The CDR3 protein is CAWSGDNSYEQYF. The CDR3 nucleotides are TGTGCCTGGAGTGGAGATAACTCCTACGAGCAGTACTTC.

The chain links TRBV6-1 to TRBJ1-1, with TRBD1 as a possible D gene (5 bases). The germline gives CDR1 MNHNS, CDR2 SASEGT. The V end was cut by 6 bases, the J end by 3 bases, with 11 bases between. The CDR3 has 13 amino acids. Written as DNA, the CDR3 is TGTGCCAGCAGCCCCGGGGGGTACACTGAAGCTTTCTTT. This translates into CASSPGGYTEAFF.

V and J are TRBV6-5 and TRBJ2-7; TRBD1 might be the D (5 bases). Germline CDR1 reads MNHEY; CDR2 reads SVGAGI. This CDR3 has 14 residues. Trimming removed 6 bases at V and 4 bases at J, with 16 bases between. CDR3 amino acids: CASSPGRGGYEQYF. CDR3 sequence (DNA): TGTGCCAGCAGCCCCGGTAGGGGCGGTTACGAGCAGTACTTC.

The CDR3 nucleotides read TGTGCCATCAGTGAGTCGACAGGGCGATGGGAGCAGTACTTC. Translating gives CAISESTGRWEQYF. V is TRBV10-3 and J is TRBJ2-7, with 7 bases aligning to TRBD1. Germline values: CDR1 ENHRY, CDR2 SYGVKD. CDR3 size: 14 residues. J gave up 7 bases and V 0 bases, and 6 bases lay outside the gene matches.

The chain carries TRBV4-1 and TRBJ1-3, with D perhaps matching TRBD1 (5 bases). CDR3 size: 16 residues. The V gene lost 4 bases and the J gene lost 1 base, with 14 bases spanning the gap. Germline V CDR1 and CDR2: MGHRA, YSYEKL. This chain's CDR3 is CASSPETRVSGNTIYF. For the CDR3, the DNA is TGCGCCAGCAGCCCAGAGACCAGGGTTTCTGGAAACACCATATATTTT.

The J gene is TRBJ2-2, the V gene TRBV25-1, with 11 nucleotides matching TRBD1. After removal of 8 bases from V and 6 bases from J, the junction contained 2 bases not matched to a gene. Germline CDR1 and CDR2: MGHDK and SYGVNS. The CDR3 is made up of 13 amino acids. CDR3: CASVDRGPGELFF. The CDR3 DNA follows: TGTGCCAGCGTGGACAGGGGGCCCGGGGAGCTGTTTTTT.

The chain combines TRBV5-1 with TRBJ1-4; the D is unclear. V was cut by 7 bases and J by 4 bases, with 14 bases left in between. The V gene's germline CDR1 is SGHRS and CDR2 YFSETQ. The CDR3 covers 14 residues. The DNA for the CDR3 is TGCGCCAGCGGAAGGACCGGAGGTAATGAAAAACTGTTTTTT. This gives the protein CASGRTGGNEKLFF.

The gene calls are TRBV5-1 and TRBJ1-1; 7 nucleotides match TRBD1. The germline V gene has CDR1 SGHRS and CDR2 YFSETQ. The CDR3 totals 16 residues. Trimming removed 0 bases from V and 1 base from J; junction bases left unmatched: 6. The CDR3 protein is CASSLVGGQQNTEAFF. CDR3 coding DNA: TGCGCCAGCAGCTTGGTGGGGGGACAGCAGAACACTGAAGCTTTCTTT.

The chain combines TRBV13 with TRBJ1-1; 7 nucleotides line up with TRBD1. CDR1 is PRHDT, CDR2 FYEKMQ, per germline (reference sequence). This CDR3 contains 15 residues. The ends lost 2 bases at V and 7 bases at J; junction bases unmatched: 10. CDR3 DNA: TGTGCCAGCAGCTTATATTGGGGACAGTCCCTTGAAGCTTTCTTT. Its translation: CASSLYWGQSLEAFF.

This chain links TRBV18 with TRBJ1-6; TRBD1 might be the D (5 bases). The V and J ends lost 3 bases and 5 bases respectively, with 11 bases between them. CDR3 size: 15 residues. Germline values: CDR1 KGHSH, CDR2 LQKENI. In DNA, the CDR3 is TGTGCCAGCTCACCTCAGACAGTTAATAATTCACCCCTCCACTTT. It is translated as CASSPQTVNNSPLHF.

This rearrangement joins TRBV4-1 to TRBJ1-5, with D unclear. Trimming took 5 bases from V and 0 from J, leaving 8 bases between them. There are 14 residues in the CDR3. The V gene's germline CDR1 is MGHRA and CDR2 YSYEKL. This CDR3 reads CASSEAYSNQPQHF. CDR3 in DNA: TGCGCCAGCAGCGAGGCCTATAGCAATCAGCCCCAGCATTTT.

The chain is built from TRBV4-1 and TRBJ1-2; 7 nucleotides agree with TRBD1. Per the germline V gene, CDR1 is MGHRA and CDR2 is YSYEKL. Trimming cost V 1 base and J 4 bases; bases outside gene matches: 6. The CDR3 runs 15 residues. In DNA form, the CDR3 reads TGCGCCAGCAGCCAAGGACAGGGTGGGCTCTATGGCTACACCTTC. It codes for CASSQGQGGLYGYTF.

The CDR3 DNA reads as TGCAGCGTTGAAGTAGTAGGAGGGAGCTACACCTTC. Its protein product is CSVEVVGGSYTF. The V and J genes are TRBV29-1 and TRBJ1-2, with unresolved D. The V end was cut by 1 base, the J end by 9 bases, with 12 bases between. Germline V CDR1 and CDR2: SQVTM, ANQGSEA. The CDR3 loop spans 12 amino acids.

The J gene is TRBJ2-5, the V gene TRBV6-5, with 7 bases identical to TRBD1. CDR3 size: 15 residues. Losses at the gene ends were 5 bases for V and 2 bases for J; bases not matched to a gene: 8. CDR1 and CDR2 from the germline V gene are MNHEY and SVGAGI. This chain's CDR3 is CASSQQGQGQETQYF. CDR3 nucleotides: TGTGCCAGCAGTCAACAGGGGCAGGGGCAAGAGACCCAGTACTTC.

The rearrangement joins TRBV6-1 to TRBJ1-5; the match to TRBD1 covers 8 bases. This CDR3 has 15 amino acids. Germline loops: CDR1 MNHNS, CDR2 SASEGT. With 4 bases clipped from V and 6 bases from J, the junction kept 8 bases outside the gene matches. CDR3 residues: CASSATDRAIQPQHF. The CDR3 region has the DNA TGTGCCAGCAGTGCAACGGACAGGGCAATTCAGCCCCAGCATTTT.

V and J are TRBV15 and TRBJ2-7; unclear D gene. V was trimmed by 0 bases and J by 0 bases, leaving 3 bases between them. Per germline, CDR1 LNHNV and CDR2 YYDKDF (reference sequence). CDR3 size: 13 residues. CDR3 sequence: CATSREASYEQYF. The CDR3 DNA follows: TGTGCCACCAGCAGAGAGGCCTCCTACGAGCAGTACTTC.

This chain joins TRBV11-1 and TRBJ2-1; 8 positions match TRBD2. The V gene end was trimmed by 5 bases and the J gene end by 8 bases; junction bases not matched to a gene: 11. There are 15 residues in the CDR3. Germline values: CDR1 SGHAT, CDR2 FQDESV (reference sequence). CDR3 sequence (DNA): TGTGCCAGCAGCCTCGACGGACTAGCTACGGATGAGCAGTTCTTC. Amino acids: CASSLDGLATDEQFF.

The genes are TRBV7-9 and TRBJ2-5; 7 bases map to TRBD1. Germline CDR1 and CDR2: SEHNR and FQNEAQ (reference sequence). V was clipped by 1 base and J by 1 base; unmatched bases: 6. The length of the CDR3 is 16 residues. The CDR3 reads CASSLGGGGIQETQYF. For the CDR3, the DNA is TGTGCCAGCAGCTTAGGAGGGGGCGGAATCCAAGAGACCCAGTACTTC.

The genes are TRBV5-1 and TRBJ1-1; 7 bases map to TRBD1. CDR1 and CDR2 from the germline V gene are SGHRS and YFSETQ. Trimming removed 4 bases from V and 7 bases from J; junction bases left unmatched: 16. The CDR3 is made up of 16 amino acids. CDR3 coding DNA: TGCGCCAGCAGCCCCGATTTAAGGGGTCGGGACAGTGAAGCTTTCTTT. It translates to CASSPDLRGRDSEAFF.

The rearrangement uses TRBV4-1 and TRBJ1-2; 8 nucleotides agree with TRBD1. V dropped 0 bases and J dropped 7; count of bases not matched to a gene: 7. There are 15 residues in the CDR3. The germline V gene encodes CDR1 MGHRA and CDR2 YSYEKL. The CDR3 region is CASSQENQGARGYTF. As DNA, the CDR3 is TGCGCCAGCAGCCAAGAGAACCAGGGGGCGCGTGGCTACACCTTC.

This chain connects TRBV15 to TRBJ1-5, with 9 bases fitting TRBD1. The CDR3 consists of 17 residues. The J segment lost 7 bases and the V segment lost 1 base, leaving 11 bases of the junction unmatched. CDR1 and CDR2 (germline): LNHNV, YYDKDF (reference sequence). The CDR3 region has the DNA TGTGCCACCAGCAGAGTAACAGGGGGCTCGGGGTTCCAGCCCCAGCATTTT. Translation gives CATSRVTGGSGFQPQHF.

The J gene is TRBJ2-5, the V gene TRBV30; perhaps TRBD1 as D (6 bases). The J call may not be correct, given that the DNA end is closer to TRBJ2-7. This CDR3 comprises 15 residues. Germline V gene data show CDR1 as GTSNPN and CDR2 as SVGIG (reference sequence). The CDR3 loop reads CAWSGSGTLIGEQYF. CDR3 in DNA: TGTGCCTGGAGCGGTTCGGGGACATTAATTGGCGAGCAGTACTTC.

V and J are TRBV30 and TRBJ2-3; tentatively, D is TRBD2 (5 bases). Trimming removed 0 bases at V and 2 bases at J, with 18 bases between. The CDR3 length is 17 residues. Germline V gene data show CDR1 as GTSNPN and CDR2 as SVGIG (reference sequence). The CDR3 DNA reads TGTGCCTGGAGTGTAGCGGCCAGAGGTTCCTACACAGATACGCAGTATTTT. This sequence encodes CAWSVAARGSYTDTQYF.